This T cell receptor beta chain came from a study of OX40 agonist ivuxolimab in advanced cancers. Study at large: With a range of about 23 to 90, age averaged approximately 64 years, and around 83% were male. A partial response was reached by three patients: one with hepatocellular carcinoma and two with cutaneous melanoma.

Peripheral blood came from all dose cohorts at three timepoints. Germline V gene data show CDR1 as SGDLS and CDR2 as YYNGEE. CDR3 length equals 16 residues. The germline V and J ends were trimmed by 0 bases and 9 bases, with 19 bases remaining between them. Only in-frame clones appear in the TCRdb table, and some are missing; sequencing was by immunoSEQ multiplex PCR. The sample comprises 75,000 to 100,000 clones, around 90% of which are singletons, and less than 0.4% rests with the top ten. As to this clone: Its matching antigen is unknown.

General study results and limits: The antigens recognized by the expanded peripheral T cells, that is their antigen specificity, were not determined.

V gene TRBV9 combines with J gene TRBJ2-1; tentatively, D is TRBD2 (5 bases). The TCR comes from an adult with an advanced solid tumor such as melanoma, head and neck, liver or kidney cancer. The specimen comprised CD4+ or CD8+ T cells sorted from blood, sampled in a trial of the OX40 agonist ivuxolimab. CDR3 protein: CASSVGGRATLSEQFF. The CDR3 DNA follows: TGTGCCAGCAGCGTAGGCGGGCGGGCCACCTTAAGTGAGCAGTTCTTC.